Listed here are 31 T cell receptor beta chains from one sample, sequenced in a study of blood T cell repertoires in COVID-19. Libraries were prepared by immunoSEQ multiplex PCR; TCRdb keeps only in-frame clonotypes and omits some of them. The profile shows over 60,000 clones, more than 80% of them singletons. Sequencing was carried out using peripheral blood. These receptors all stem from a man aged 50-59 years with COVID-19, enrolled during active disease.

The chain has TRBV3-1 (or the pseudogene TRBV3-2) and TRBJ1-3, with TRBD1 matching 7 bases. This CDR3 region has 14 residues. Trimming removed 2 bases from V and 4 bases from J; junction bases left unmatched: 2. Looked up from germline, CDR1 is LGHDT and CDR2 is YNNKEL (reference sequence). The CDR3 loop is CASSQQTGGNTIYF. CDR3 in DNA: TGTGCCAGCAGCCAACAGACAGGGGGAAACACCATATATTTT.

V is TRBV11-2 and J is TRBJ2-7; the match to TRBD2 covers 8 bases. Losses at the gene ends were 5 bases for V and 3 bases for J; bases not matched to a gene: 12. CDR1 and CDR2 from the germline V gene are SGHAT and FQNNGV. CDR3 length equals 16 residues. In DNA form, the CDR3 reads TGTGCCAGCAGCCGTGCCGGGGCGGGGGGCGGCTACGAGCAGTACTTC. Residues: CASSRAGAGGGYEQYF.

This clone is deemed medium-sized (0.01 to 0.1%). The gene calls are TRBV27 and TRBJ2-1; the D gene is possibly TRBD1 (5 bases). Trimming stripped 2 bases from V and 2 bases from J, with 7 bases between. Germline lookup yields CDR1 MNHEY and CDR2 SMNVEV (reference sequence). The CDR3 loop spans 14 amino acids. CDR3 sequence: CASSLVDTYNEQFF. DNA for the CDR3: TGTGCCAGCAGTTTAGTGGACACCTACAATGAGCAGTTCTTC.

The chain links TRBV10-3 to TRBJ2-7, with a tentative D call TRBD2 (7 bases). Germline V gives CDR1 ENHRY, CDR2 SYGVKD. The CDR3 contains 16 residues. The germline V and J ends were trimmed by 2 bases and 5 bases, with 19 bases remaining between them. CDR3: CAISEVWGGGANEQYF. CDR3 bases: TGTGCCATCAGTGAGGTTTGGGGAGGGGGGGCCAACGAGCAGTACTTC.

The J gene is TRBJ2-3, the V gene TRBV2; weak D call: TRBD2 (5 bases). CDR1 is SNHLY, CDR2 FYNNEI, per germline. Trimming removed 7 bases at V and 0 bases at J, with 8 bases between. There are 13 residues in the CDR3. In DNA, the CDR3 is TGTGCCAGCACAGGACTTAGCACAGATACGCAGTATTTT. Translation: CASTGLSTDTQYF.

This clone turned up a few times. V gene TRBV14 combines with J gene TRBJ2-1; 8 nucleotides align to TRBD2. The CDR3 is made up of 13 amino acids. The germline V gene encodes CDR1 SGHDN and CDR2 FVKESK. After removal of 4 bases from V and 10 bases from J, the junction contained 6 bases not matched to a gene. The CDR3 DNA follows: TGTGCCAGCAGCCGGGGACTAGATACCGAGCAGTTCTTC. The encoded protein is CASSRGLDTEQFF.

For the CDR3, the DNA is TGTGCCAGCACCTTTGCGTGGGACAGCTTATCACCCCTCCACTTT. The encoded protein is CASTFAWDSLSPLHF. The rearrangement uses TRBV28 and TRBJ1-6; 7 bases line up with TRBD1. Germline V gene sequence: CDR1 MDHEN, CDR2 SYDVKM. CDR3 length: 15 residues. Unmatched junction bases numbered 13, after V lost 7 bases and J lost 10 bases.

The V and J genes are TRBV12-5 and TRBJ2-5; 9 nucleotides align to TRBD1. This CDR3 comprises 15 residues. Germline V gene lookup returns CDR1 LGHNT and CDR2 FRNRAP. V lost 4 bases to trimming and J lost 4 bases; unmatched junction nucleotides: 7. The CDR3 coding sequence is TGTGCTAGTGGTTCCCCGGACAGGGGCTCAGAGACCCAGTACTTC. This encodes CASGSPDRGSETQYF.

The genes are TRBV15 and TRBJ1-5, with D uncertain. Trimming removed 0 bases at V and 2 bases at J, with 8 bases between. The CDR3 covers 15 residues. Germline V gene data show CDR1 as LNHNV and CDR2 as YYDKDF (reference sequence). The CDR3: CATSREAGGNQPQHF. CDR3 nucleotides: TGTGCCACCAGCAGAGAGGCAGGCGGCAATCAGCCCCAGCATTTT.

This clone was found a few times. The CDR3 sequence: CASSFRTNEKLFF. As DNA, the CDR3 is TGTGCCAGCAGTTTCAGGACTAATGAAAAACTGTTTTTT. V usage is TRBV12-3 or TRBV12-4 and J usage is TRBJ1-4; D gene unclear. CDR3 size: 13 residues. V dropped 3 bases and J dropped 2 bases, with 4 bases sitting between them.

The V and J genes are TRBV6-5 and TRBJ2-1; 7 nucleotides align to TRBD1. V dropped 7 bases and J dropped 0; count of bases not matched to a gene: 6. CDR1 MNHEY and CDR2 SVGAGI come from the germline V gene. The CDR3 consists of 15 residues. The CDR3 coding sequence is TGTGCCAGCACCCCGGACAGGAGCTCCTACAATGAGCAGTTCTTC. It specifies CASTPDRSSYNEQFF.

The chain links TRBV9 to TRBJ1-3; TRBD1 aligns across 8 bases. Germline V lookup: CDR1 SGDLS, CDR2 YYNGEE. With V trimmed by 0 bases and J by 4 bases, 12 bases remained unmatched. The length of the CDR3 is 18 residues. The CDR3 DNA is TGTGCCAGCAGCGTAGGGACAGGGTTGTTAATGGGAGGAAACACCATATATTTT. Protein: CASSVGTGLLMGGNTIYF.

The chain links TRBV7-9 to TRBJ2-1; 7 bases map to TRBD2. This CDR3 contains 17 residues. Germline loops: CDR1 SEHNR, CDR2 FQNEAQ (reference sequence). J gave up 4 bases and V 3 bases, and 12 bases lay outside the gene matches. CDR3 nucleotide sequence: TGTGCCAGCAGCTTTTTGGTCGGGGAGGGAAATTACAATGAGCAGTTCTTC. Translated: CASSFLVGEGNYNEQFF.

J is TRBJ2-7 and V is TRBV30; a possible D gene is TRBD1 (5 bases). Germline V gene lookup returns CDR1 GTSNPN and CDR2 SVGIG (reference sequence). Trimming took off 4 bases at V and 5 bases at J, with 21 bases between the two ends. The CDR3 is 15 residues long. Written as DNA, the CDR3 is TGTGCCTGGACTCAAAAAGCTGCAGGGTGGGACGAGCAGTACTTC. Protein sequence: CAWTQKAAGWDEQYF.

V usage is TRBV6-4 and J usage is TRBJ2-3, with 8 bases lining up with TRBD2. Germline CDR1 and CDR2: MRHNA and SNTAGT. Trimming cost V 4 bases and J 0 bases; bases outside gene matches: 6. The CDR3 is 16 residues long. In nucleotides, the CDR3 is TGTGCCAGCAGTGGTGATAGCGGGGCTAGCACAGATACGCAGTATTTT. It is translated as CASSGDSGASTDTQYF.

The chain couples TRBV9 to TRBJ2-1; 11 bases are shared with TRBD2. Trimming cost V 1 base and J 1 base; bases outside gene matches: 4. Germline assignment: CDR1 SGDLS and CDR2 YYNGEE. The CDR3 is 17 residues long. The CDR3 spells CASSVLSSGGSYNEQFF. The CDR3 DNA follows: TGTGCCAGCAGCGTATTGTCTAGCGGGGGGTCCTACAATGAGCAGTTCTTC.

V usage is TRBV5-6 and J usage is TRBJ1-6; a possible D gene is TRBD1 (6 bases). In germline, CDR1 is SGHDT, CDR2 YYEEEE. Trimming cost V 1 base and J 7 bases, with 9 bases left between them. There are 14 residues in the CDR3. Here the CDR3 DNA reads TGTGCCAGCAGCTTGACACAGGGAAATTCACCCCTCCACTTT. It encodes CASSLTQGNSPLHF.

This clone was picked up one time. The chain links TRBV19 to TRBJ1-1, with 10 bases matching TRBD1. The length of the CDR3 is 14 residues. J lost 1 base, V lost 7 bases, and 3 bases had no gene match. The germline V gene has CDR1 LNHDA and CDR2 SQIVND (reference sequence). CDR3 DNA sequence: TGTGCCAGTATAGGGGACAGGGGGAACACTGAAGCTTTCTTT. Translated: CASIGDRGNTEAFF.

The chain joins TRBV5-6 to TRBJ1-3; 7 bases are a match to TRBD1. Germline V gene sequence: CDR1 SGHDT, CDR2 YYEEEE. CDR3 length: 14 amino acids. The ends lost 4 bases at V and 4 bases at J; junction bases unmatched: 5. CDR3 nucleotide sequence: TGTGCCAGCAGCCTGACAGGGCTCGGAAACACCATATATTTT. Amino acid sequence: CASSLTGLGNTIYF. Full variable domain (outside the CDR3, taken from reference TRBV5-6 and TRBJ1-3): DAGVTQSPTHLIKTRGQQVTLRCSPKSGHDTVSWYQQALGQGPQFIFQYYEEEERQRGNFPDRFSGHQFPNYSSELNVNALLLGDSALYLCASSLTGLGNTIYFGEGSWLTVV.

This chain joins TRBV25-1 and TRBJ1-6, with D possibly being TRBD1 (5 bases). Between the trimmed V and J ends, which lost 0 bases and 14 bases, there was a span of 11 bases. Germline-derived CDR1 and CDR2 are MGHDK and SYGVNS. The CDR3 is 13 residues long. CDR3 in amino acids: CASSEYSGETLHF. CDR3 nucleotide sequence: TGTGCCAGCAGTGAATATTCGGGGGAGACCCTCCACTTT.

The CDR3 region is CASSSLSVGQFYNEQFF. The CDR3 DNA is TGTGCCAGCAGTTCGTTAAGTGTGGGACAGTTTTACAATGAGCAGTTCTTC. The chain is built from TRBV27 and TRBJ2-1; TRBD1 matches 7 bases. Germline assignment: CDR1 MNHEY and CDR2 SMNVEV (reference sequence). J lost 4 bases, V lost 4 bases, and 13 bases had no gene match. The CDR3 is made up of 17 amino acids.

This chain joins TRBV10-1 and TRBJ2-3; a possible D gene is TRBD2 (6 bases). The V gene lost 0 bases and the J gene lost 2 bases, with 24 bases spanning the gap. This CDR3 spans 20 amino acids. Germline V gene data show CDR1 as WNHNN and CDR2 as SYGVQD (reference sequence). The CDR3 bases are TGCGCCAGCAGTGAGTCCCCACCGGAGGGTTGGGGCCGTATCACAGATACGCAGTATTTT. It is translated as CASSESPPEGWGRITDTQYF.

The chain joins TRBV2 to TRBJ1-2; D might be TRBD1 (5 bases). The CDR3 extends over 12 amino acids. Trimming removed 2 bases from V and 6 bases from J, with 7 bases in between. The germline CDR1 and CDR2 sequences are SNHLY and FYNNEI. CDR3 sequence: CASSEQGHGYTF. The CDR3, as DNA: TGTGCCAGCAGTGAACAGGGTCATGGCTACACCTTC.

The V call is TRBV4-2, the J call TRBJ1-2; maybe TRBD1 (5 bases). Germline CDR1 and CDR2: LGHNA and YNFKEQ. This CDR3 region has 14 residues. Trimming removed 3 bases at V and 2 bases at J, with 10 bases between. CDR3 protein: CASSQAGANYGYTF. For the CDR3, the DNA is TGTGCCAGCAGCCAGGCTGGGGCCAACTATGGCTACACCTTC.

This chain joins TRBV7-2 and TRBJ2-3; D possibly corresponds to TRBD2 (6 bases). This CDR3 spans 14 amino acids. CDR1 is SGHTA, CDR2 FQGNSA, per germline. V lost 2 bases and J lost 7, with 13 bases in between. CDR3 sequence reads: CASSLRRDGNTQYF. Written as DNA, the CDR3 is TGTGCCAGCAGCTTAAGGCGGGACGGAAATACGCAGTATTTT.

This clone came up a few times. The V call is TRBV19, the J call TRBJ2-3, with TRBD1 matching 11 bases. V lost 1 base and J lost 6; bases outside the gene matches: 9. The CDR3 contains 17 residues. The V gene's germline CDR1 is LNHDA and CDR2 SQIVND (reference sequence). CDR3 amino acids: CASSIGDRGTILDTQYF. The CDR3 region has the DNA TGTGCCAGTAGTATAGGGGACAGGGGGACGATTTTGGATACGCAGTATTTT.

The V gene is TRBV11-2, the J gene TRBJ1-5, with D maybe TRBD1 (6 bases). CDR1 is SGHAT, CDR2 FQNNGV, per germline. V lost 4 bases and J 5 bases, leaving 9 bases between the germline ends. The CDR3 is 13 amino acids. This chain's CDR3 is CASSSGVDQPQHF. The CDR3 coding sequence is TGTGCCAGCAGCTCAGGGGTAGATCAGCCCCAGCATTTT.

Only a few counts were recorded for this clone. The rearrangement links TRBV29-1 to TRBJ2-6; 8 bases map to TRBD1. CDR3 length equals 16 residues. Germline loops: CDR1 SQVTM, CDR2 ANQGSEA. Unmatched junction bases numbered 6, after V lost 4 bases and J lost 1 base. The CDR3 protein is CSVGQGSSSGANVLTF. The CDR3 DNA sequence: TGCAGCGTTGGACAGGGGTCTTCGTCTGGGGCCAACGTCCTGACTTTC.

The chain recombines TRBV3-1 (or the pseudogene TRBV3-2) with TRBJ2-6, with TRBD2 as a possible D gene (6 bases). V was cut by 7 bases and J by 0 bases, with 13 bases left in between. Germline lookup yields CDR1 LGHDT and CDR2 YNNKEL (reference sequence). CDR3 length: 16 residues. CDR3 region: CASILRGGSGANVLTF. CDR3 DNA sequence: TGTGCCAGCATTCTAAGGGGAGGCTCTGGGGCCAACGTCCTGACTTTC.

The chain employs TRBV6-6 and TRBJ1-6, with 8 bases identical to TRBD1. From germline, CDR1 is MNHNY and CDR2 SVGAGI (reference sequence). V lost 6 bases to trimming and J lost 18 bases; unmatched junction nucleotides: 10. This CDR3 has 12 amino acids. CDR3 in amino acids: CASRSGQANPHF. CDR3 DNA sequence: TGTGCCAGCAGATCGGGACAGGCTAACCCCCACTTT.

V and J are TRBV27 and TRBJ2-5; 10 nucleotides align to TRBD1. CDR1 and CDR2 from the germline V gene are MNHEY and SMNVEV (reference sequence). The CDR3 extends over 18 amino acids. Trimming took 0 bases from V and 5 from J; bases not matched to a gene: 12. In DNA form, the CDR3 reads TGTGCCAGCAGTTTATCGGTTTGGGGACAGGGGAATAGGGAGACCCAGTACTTC. Amino acid sequence: CASSLSVWGQGNRETQYF.